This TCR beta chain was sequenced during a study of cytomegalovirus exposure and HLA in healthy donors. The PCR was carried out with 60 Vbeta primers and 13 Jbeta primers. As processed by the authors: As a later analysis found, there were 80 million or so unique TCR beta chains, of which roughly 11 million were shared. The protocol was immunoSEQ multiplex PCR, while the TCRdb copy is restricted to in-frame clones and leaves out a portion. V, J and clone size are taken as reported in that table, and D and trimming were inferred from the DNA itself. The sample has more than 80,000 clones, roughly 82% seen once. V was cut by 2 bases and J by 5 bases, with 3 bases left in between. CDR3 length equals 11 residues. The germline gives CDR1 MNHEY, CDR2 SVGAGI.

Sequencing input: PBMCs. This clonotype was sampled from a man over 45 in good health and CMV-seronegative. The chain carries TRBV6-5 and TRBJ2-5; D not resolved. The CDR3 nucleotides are TGTGCCAGCAGTTACCTGGAGACCCAGTACTTC. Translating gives CASSYLETQYF.